These T cell receptor beta chains were read from a single sample in a study of blood T cell repertoires in COVID-19. The table came from immunoSEQ multiplex PCR; TCRdb's copy has only in-frame clones and leaves some out. The sample has 180,000 or so clones; roughly 82% are singletons. Sequencing was carried out using PBMCs or T cells enriched from blood (not recorded which). Receptor source: a man aged 45 to 65 who had recovered from COVID-19. Each CDR3 is given with its conserved first and last residue. The order of the fields is J gene, clone size, V gene, D gene, CDR3 DNA, CDR3 protein. A D gene is named only where the DNA matches it firmly. Only some rows state a clone size, as once, few, many or a class for expanded clones.

j_call: TRBJ2-7; clone_size: NA; v_call: TRBV2; d_call: TRBD1; cdr3_nt: TGTGCCAGCAGACTGAAGGACAGGAAATACTTC; cdr3_aa: CASRLKDRKYF
j_call: TRBJ2-7; clone_size: NA; v_call: TRBV18; d_call: NA; cdr3_nt: TGTGCCAGCTCACCACTCCCGGACAGAAGATCCCACGAGCAGTACTTC; cdr3_aa: CASSPLPDRRSHEQYF
j_call: TRBJ2-4; clone_size: NA; v_call: TRBV29-1; d_call: NA; cdr3_nt: TGCAGCGTACAACAGGGAAACATTCAGTACTTC; cdr3_aa: CSVQQGNIQYF
j_call: TRBJ2-3; clone_size: NA; v_call: TRBV7-8; d_call: TRBD2; cdr3_nt: TGTGCCAGCAGCTTAGTTGGGGACAAGACTAGCGGGTACGCAGATACGCAGTATTTT; cdr3_aa: CASSLVGDKTSGYADTQYF
j_call: TRBJ2-3; clone_size: NA; v_call: TRBV5-1; d_call: TRBD1; cdr3_nt: TGCGCCAGCAGGCTCTCGGGACAGGGGGCAGATACGCAGTATTTT; cdr3_aa: CASRLSGQGADTQYF
j_call: TRBJ1-1; clone_size: NA; v_call: TRBV18; d_call: TRBD1; cdr3_nt: TGTGCCAGCTCATTACGACAGGGGGACACTGAAGCTTTCTTT; cdr3_aa: CASSLRQGDTEAFF
j_call: TRBJ2-7; clone_size: once; v_call: TRBV6-5; d_call: NA; cdr3_nt: TGTGCCAGCAGCCCGACAACATCCTCCTACGAGCAGTACTTC; cdr3_aa: CASSPTTSSYEQYF
j_call: TRBJ1-2; clone_size: NA; v_call: TRBV7-2; d_call: TRBD1; cdr3_nt: TGTGCCAGCAACCCTGGGACAGGGGGTGTTAGGGGCTACACCTTC; cdr3_aa: CASNPGTGGVRGYTF
j_call: TRBJ2-3; clone_size: NA; v_call: TRBV5-1; d_call: TRBD1; cdr3_nt: TGCGCCAGCAGCCAGGCCGGGGACAGGGGGCCAATGGATACGCAGTATTTT; cdr3_aa: CASSQAGDRGPMDTQYF
j_call: TRBJ1-1; clone_size: NA; v_call: TRBV28; d_call: NA; cdr3_nt: TGTGCCAGCAGTTTAGCGGCAGTTAACACTGAAGCTTTCTTT; cdr3_aa: CASSLAAVNTEAFF
j_call: TRBJ1-1; clone_size: NA; v_call: TRBV27; d_call: NA; cdr3_nt: TGTGCCAGCAGTACCCAGCGGAACACTGAAGCTTTCTTT; cdr3_aa: CASSTQRNTEAFF
j_call: TRBJ2-3; clone_size: few; v_call: TRBV3-1/TRBV3-2; d_call: NA; cdr3_nt: TGTGCCAGCAGCCAAGAAAGGGGAGGATACGGCACAGATACGCAGTATTTT; cdr3_aa: CASSQERGGYGTDTQYF
j_call: TRBJ1-1; clone_size: NA; v_call: TRBV3-1/TRBV3-2; d_call: NA; cdr3_nt: TGTGCCAGCAGCCAAGCAAACAGGGAATTTGCTGAAGCTTTCTTT; cdr3_aa: CASSQANREFAEAFF
j_call: TRBJ1-6; clone_size: NA; v_call: TRBV11-2; d_call: NA; cdr3_nt: TGTGCCAGCAGCTTAGTAAGGACTCCCTATAATTCACCCCTCCACTTT; cdr3_aa: CASSLVRTPYNSPLHF
j_call: TRBJ1-2; clone_size: few; v_call: TRBV2; d_call: NA; cdr3_nt: TGTGCCAGCAGTGGGCGGGGTGGCGGCGGCTACACCTTC; cdr3_aa: CASSGRGGGGYTF
j_call: TRBJ2-1; clone_size: NA; v_call: TRBV20-1; d_call: NA; cdr3_nt: TGCAGTGCTAGTCCGCAGAACAATGAGCAGTTCTTC; cdr3_aa: CSASPQNNEQFF
j_call: TRBJ1-2; clone_size: once; v_call: TRBV10-3; d_call: NA; cdr3_nt: TGTGCCATCAGTGATCCCAGGAAGAGAGGCTACACCTTC; cdr3_aa: CAISDPRKRGYTF
j_call: TRBJ1-1; clone_size: NA; v_call: TRBV11-2; d_call: NA; cdr3_nt: TGTGCCAGCAGCTTGTTCCAGAACACTGAAGCTTTCTTT; cdr3_aa: CASSLFQNTEAFF
j_call: TRBJ1-3; clone_size: few; v_call: TRBV4-2; d_call: NA; cdr3_nt: TGTGCCAGCAGCCGGATACAGGACTCTGGAAACACCATATATTTT; cdr3_aa: CASSRIQDSGNTIYF
j_call: TRBJ1-1; clone_size: once; v_call: TRBV7-9; d_call: NA; cdr3_nt: TGTGCCAGCAGCTTGAGGACGGGAGACACTGAAGCTTTCTTT; cdr3_aa: CASSLRTGDTEAFF
j_call: TRBJ2-7; clone_size: NA; v_call: TRBV2; d_call: NA; cdr3_nt: TGTGCCAGCACGCGGGGCGGGGGCCTTTCCTACGAGCAGTACTTC; cdr3_aa: CASTRGGGLSYEQYF
j_call: TRBJ2-3; clone_size: NA; v_call: TRBV15; d_call: NA; cdr3_nt: TGTGCCACCAGCAGAGCTCGGGACACAGATACGCAGTATTTT; cdr3_aa: CATSRARDTDTQYF
j_call: TRBJ1-2; clone_size: once; v_call: TRBV19; d_call: NA; cdr3_nt: TGTGCCAGTAGTAGAGTTCCTGATGGCTACACCTTC; cdr3_aa: CASSRVPDGYTF
j_call: TRBJ1-5; clone_size: NA; v_call: TRBV28; d_call: TRBD1; cdr3_nt: TGTGCCAGCAGCCTGCCCGGGGACAGGGGAAATCAGCCCCAGCATTTT; cdr3_aa: CASSLPGDRGNQPQHF
j_call: TRBJ1-1; clone_size: NA; v_call: TRBV3-1/TRBV3-2; d_call: NA; cdr3_nt: TGTGCCAGCAGCCAAGAAGGGGAAAAGGGAAACGTTCACACTGAAGCTTTCTTT; cdr3_aa: CASSQEGEKGNVHTEAFF
j_call: TRBJ1-5; clone_size: NA; v_call: TRBV7-2; d_call: NA; cdr3_nt: TGTGCCAGCAGCTTATTACACTATAGCAATCAGCCCCAGCATTTT; cdr3_aa: CASSLLHYSNQPQHF
j_call: TRBJ2-5; clone_size: NA; v_call: TRBV7-8; d_call: NA; cdr3_nt: TGTGCCAGCAGCCGAGACAGACAAGAGACCCAGTACTTC; cdr3_aa: CASSRDRQETQYF
j_call: TRBJ2-3; clone_size: NA; v_call: TRBV5-6; d_call: TRBD2; cdr3_nt: TGTGCCAGCAGCTTGGGACTAGCGGGGGGGAGCACAGATACGCAGTATTTT; cdr3_aa: CASSLGLAGGSTDTQYF
j_call: TRBJ2-2; clone_size: NA; v_call: TRBV7-9; d_call: TRBD2; cdr3_nt: TGTGCCAGCAGCCGAAACAGTCCGGGACTAGCGGGAGATGGCGGGGAGCTGTTTTTT; cdr3_aa: CASSRNSPGLAGDGGELFF
j_call: TRBJ1-1; clone_size: NA; v_call: TRBV7-9; d_call: TRBD1; cdr3_nt: TGTGCCAGCAGCATAGGGGACAGGGACACTGAAGCTTTCTTT; cdr3_aa: CASSIGDRDTEAFF
j_call: TRBJ1-3; clone_size: NA; v_call: TRBV9; d_call: NA; cdr3_nt: TGTGCCAGCAGCGTGGAGGGACTACTGAGCTCTGGAAACACCATATATTTT; cdr3_aa: CASSVEGLLSSGNTIYF
j_call: TRBJ2-5; clone_size: NA; v_call: TRBV3-1/TRBV3-2; d_call: TRBD2; cdr3_nt: TGTGCCAGCAGCCAAGGCGGGGGTCTAAAGGGAGAGACCCAGTACTTC; cdr3_aa: CASSQGGGLKGETQYF
j_call: TRBJ2-2; clone_size: NA; v_call: TRBV5-1; d_call: TRBD2; cdr3_nt: TGCGCCAGCAGCTCCCCACGACTAGCGGGAGCGAACACCGGGGAGCTGTTTTTT; cdr3_aa: CASSSPRLAGANTGELFF
j_call: TRBJ2-5; clone_size: NA; v_call: TRBV7-9; d_call: TRBD1; cdr3_nt: TGTGCCAGCAGCTTAGAGTCATACAGGGGCGGAGAGACCCAGTACTTC; cdr3_aa: CASSLESYRGGETQYF
j_call: TRBJ2-1; clone_size: few; v_call: TRBV7-3; d_call: NA; cdr3_nt: TGTGCCAGCAGCGGCGGCTACAATGAGCAGTTCTTC; cdr3_aa: CASSGGYNEQFF
j_call: TRBJ1-1; clone_size: NA; v_call: TRBV29-1; d_call: NA; cdr3_nt: TGCAGCGTGGTCGGGGGAACTGAAGCTTTCTTT; cdr3_aa: CSVVGGTEAFF
j_call: TRBJ2-1; clone_size: NA; v_call: TRBV19; d_call: NA; cdr3_nt: TGTGCCAGTAGGACTTCACCAGCAAACAATGAGCAGTTCTTC; cdr3_aa: CASRTSPANNEQFF